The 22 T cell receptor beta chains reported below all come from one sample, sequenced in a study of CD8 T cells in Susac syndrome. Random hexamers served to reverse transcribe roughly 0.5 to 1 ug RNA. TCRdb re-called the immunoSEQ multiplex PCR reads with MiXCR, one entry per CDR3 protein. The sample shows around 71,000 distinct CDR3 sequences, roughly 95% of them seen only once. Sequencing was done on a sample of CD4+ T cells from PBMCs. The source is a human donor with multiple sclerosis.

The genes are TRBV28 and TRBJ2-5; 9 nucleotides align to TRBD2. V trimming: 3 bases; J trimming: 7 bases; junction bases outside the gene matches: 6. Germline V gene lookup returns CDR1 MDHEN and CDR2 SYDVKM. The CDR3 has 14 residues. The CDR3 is CASSLVAGDGTQYF. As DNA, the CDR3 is TGTGCCAGCAGTTTGGTAGCGGGGGACGGGACCCAGTACTTC.

For the CDR3, the DNA is TGTGCCAGCATCAGCCCTGGAAACACCATATATTTT. Amino acid sequence: CASISPGNTIYF. The V and J genes are TRBV6-2 or TRBV6-3 and TRBJ1-3; D ambiguous. This CDR3 is 12 amino acids long. Germline CDR1 is MNHEY and CDR2 is SVGEGT. Trimming removed 7 bases from V and 2 bases from J, with 6 bases in between.

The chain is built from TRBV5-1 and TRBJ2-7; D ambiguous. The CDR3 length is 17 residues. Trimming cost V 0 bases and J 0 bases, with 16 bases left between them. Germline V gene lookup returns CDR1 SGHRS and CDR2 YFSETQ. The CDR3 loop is CASSLELGLKSSYEQYF. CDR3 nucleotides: TGCGCCAGCAGCTTGGAACTCGGGTTGAAAAGCTCCTACGAGCAGTACTTC.

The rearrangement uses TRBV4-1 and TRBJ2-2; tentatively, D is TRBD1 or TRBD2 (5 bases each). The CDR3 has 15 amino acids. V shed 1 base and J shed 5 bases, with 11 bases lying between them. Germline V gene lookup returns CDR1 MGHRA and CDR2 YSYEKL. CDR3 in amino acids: CASSQVGRETGELFF. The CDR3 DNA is TGCGCCAGCAGCCAAGTAGGCAGGGAGACCGGGGAGCTGTTTTTT.

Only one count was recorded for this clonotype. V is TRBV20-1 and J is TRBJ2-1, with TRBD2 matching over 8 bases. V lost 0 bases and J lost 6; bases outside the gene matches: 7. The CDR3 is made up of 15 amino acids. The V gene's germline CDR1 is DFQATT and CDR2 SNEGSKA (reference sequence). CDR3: CSAREAGGVGNEQFF. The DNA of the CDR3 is TGCAGTGCTAGAGAGGCGGGGGGCGTGGGCAATGAGCAGTTCTTC.

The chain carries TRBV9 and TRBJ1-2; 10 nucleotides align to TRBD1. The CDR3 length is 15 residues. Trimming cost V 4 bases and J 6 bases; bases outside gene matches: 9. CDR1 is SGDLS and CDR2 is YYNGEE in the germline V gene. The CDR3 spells CASSPRDRGEDGYTF. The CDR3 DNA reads TGTGCCAGCAGCCCCCGGGACAGGGGTGAAGATGGCTACACCTTC.

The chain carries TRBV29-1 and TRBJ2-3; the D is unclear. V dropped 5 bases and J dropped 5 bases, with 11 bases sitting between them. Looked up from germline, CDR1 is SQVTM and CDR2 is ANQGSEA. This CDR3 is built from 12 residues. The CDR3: CSVFAPGDTQYF. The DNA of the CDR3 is TGCAGCGTTTTCGCACCTGGAGATACGCAGTATTTT.

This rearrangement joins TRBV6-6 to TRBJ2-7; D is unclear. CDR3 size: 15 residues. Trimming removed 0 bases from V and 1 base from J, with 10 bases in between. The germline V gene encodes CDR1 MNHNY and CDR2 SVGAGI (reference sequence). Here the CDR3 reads CASSYSREASYEQYF. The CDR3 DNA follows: TGTGCCAGCAGTTACTCGAGAGAGGCTTCCTACGAGCAGTACTTC.

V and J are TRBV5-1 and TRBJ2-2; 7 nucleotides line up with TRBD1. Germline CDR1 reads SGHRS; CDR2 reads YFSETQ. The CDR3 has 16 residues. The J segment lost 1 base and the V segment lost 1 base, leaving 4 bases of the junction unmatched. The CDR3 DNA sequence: TGCGCCAGCAGCTTGCTAGGGGGCAGGAACACCGGGGAGCTGTTTTTT. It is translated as CASSLLGGRNTGELFF.

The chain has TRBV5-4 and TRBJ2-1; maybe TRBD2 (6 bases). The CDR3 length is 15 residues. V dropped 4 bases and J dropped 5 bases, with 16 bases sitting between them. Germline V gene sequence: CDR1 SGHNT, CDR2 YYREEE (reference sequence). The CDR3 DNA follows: TGTGCCAGCAGCATAGCTGGGGGGAGAAACAATGAGCAGTTCTTC. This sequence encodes CASSIAGGRNNEQFF.

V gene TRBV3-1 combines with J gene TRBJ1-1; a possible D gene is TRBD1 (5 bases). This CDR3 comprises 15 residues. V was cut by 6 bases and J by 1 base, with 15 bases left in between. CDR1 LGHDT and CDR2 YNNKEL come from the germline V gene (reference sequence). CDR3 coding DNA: TGTGCCAGCAGGGTCTGGGGGTCACAGAACACTGAAGCTTTCTTT. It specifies CASRVWGSQNTEAFF.

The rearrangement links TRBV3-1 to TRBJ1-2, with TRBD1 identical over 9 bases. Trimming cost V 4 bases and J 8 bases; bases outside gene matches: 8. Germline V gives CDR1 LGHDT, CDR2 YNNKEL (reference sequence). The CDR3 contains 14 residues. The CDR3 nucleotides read TGTGCCAGCAGCCCTCCACAGGGGGCTAGAGGCTACACCTTC. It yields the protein CASSPPQGARGYTF.

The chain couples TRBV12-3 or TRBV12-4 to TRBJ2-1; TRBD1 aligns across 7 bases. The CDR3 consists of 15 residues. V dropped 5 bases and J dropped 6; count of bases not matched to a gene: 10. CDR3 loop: CASSPDRAVGNEQFF. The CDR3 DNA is TGTGCCAGCAGTCCCGACAGGGCTGTTGGCAATGAGCAGTTCTTC.

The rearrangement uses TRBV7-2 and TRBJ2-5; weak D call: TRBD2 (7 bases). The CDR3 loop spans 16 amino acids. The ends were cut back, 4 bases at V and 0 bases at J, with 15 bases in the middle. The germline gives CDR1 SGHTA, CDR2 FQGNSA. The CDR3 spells CASSSLGGGHQETQYF. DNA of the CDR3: TGTGCCAGCAGCTCGCTTGGCGGGGGCCACCAAGAGACCCAGTACTTC.

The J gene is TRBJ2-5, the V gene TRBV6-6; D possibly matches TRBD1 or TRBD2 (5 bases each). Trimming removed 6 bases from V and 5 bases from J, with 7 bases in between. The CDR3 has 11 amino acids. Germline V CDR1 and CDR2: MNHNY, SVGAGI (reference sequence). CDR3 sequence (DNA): TGTGCCAGCAGGGGGACCGAGACCCAGTACTTC. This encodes CASRGTETQYF.

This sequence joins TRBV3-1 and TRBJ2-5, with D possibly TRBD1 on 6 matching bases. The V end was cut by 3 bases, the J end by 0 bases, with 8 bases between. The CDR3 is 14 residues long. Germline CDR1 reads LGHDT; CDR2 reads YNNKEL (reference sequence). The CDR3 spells CASSQTGNQETQYF. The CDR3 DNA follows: TGTGCCAGCAGCCAGACAGGAAACCAAGAGACCCAGTACTTC.

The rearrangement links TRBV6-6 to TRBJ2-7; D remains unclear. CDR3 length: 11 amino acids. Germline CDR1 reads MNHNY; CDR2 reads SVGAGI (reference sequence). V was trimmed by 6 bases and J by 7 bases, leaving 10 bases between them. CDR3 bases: TGTGCCAGCAGCCCGGCGGATGAGCAGTACTTC. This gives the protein CASSPADEQYF.

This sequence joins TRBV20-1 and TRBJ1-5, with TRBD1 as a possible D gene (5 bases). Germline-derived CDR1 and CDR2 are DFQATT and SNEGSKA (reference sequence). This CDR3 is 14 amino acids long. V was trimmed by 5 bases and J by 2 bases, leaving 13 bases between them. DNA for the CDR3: TGCAGTGCTGGGGGGGGAACGGGCAATCAGCCCCAGCATTTT. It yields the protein CSAGGGTGNQPQHF.

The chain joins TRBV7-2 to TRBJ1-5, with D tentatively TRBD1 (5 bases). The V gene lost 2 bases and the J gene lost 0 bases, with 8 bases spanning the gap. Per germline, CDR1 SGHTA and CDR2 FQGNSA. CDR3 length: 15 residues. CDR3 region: CASSLSGGSNQPQHF. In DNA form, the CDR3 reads TGTGCCAGCAGCTTATCGGGGGGTAGCAATCAGCCCCAGCATTTT.

The CDR3 DNA reads TGTGCCAGCACCCCAGGGGATAACACTGAAGCTTTCTTT. As protein: CASTPGDNTEAFF. The chain uses TRBV6-6 and TRBJ1-1, with D perhaps matching TRBD1 (6 bases). Germline V gene lookup returns CDR1 MNHNY and CDR2 SVGAGI (reference sequence). CDR3 length equals 13 residues. Trimming removed 7 bases from V and 2 bases from J, with 11 bases in between.

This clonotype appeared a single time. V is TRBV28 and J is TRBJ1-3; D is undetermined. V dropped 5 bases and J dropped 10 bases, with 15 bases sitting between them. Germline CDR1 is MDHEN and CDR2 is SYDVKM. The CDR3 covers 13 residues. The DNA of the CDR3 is TGTGCCAGCAGTCGGACTCGTTTAGAGACCATATATTTT. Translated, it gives CASSRTRLETIYF.

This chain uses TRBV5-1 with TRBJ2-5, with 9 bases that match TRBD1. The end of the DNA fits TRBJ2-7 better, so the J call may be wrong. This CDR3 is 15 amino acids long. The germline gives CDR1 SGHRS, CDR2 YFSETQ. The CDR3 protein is CASSFTGTGNYEQYF. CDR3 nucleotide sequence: TGCGCCAGCAGTTTTACCGGGACAGGGAACTACGAGCAGTACTTC.